The 27 T cell receptor beta chains below all came from one sample that was sequenced in a study of blood T cell repertoires in COVID-19. Some clones are missing from TCRdb's copy, which holds only in-frame ones; the method was immunoSEQ multiplex PCR. The sample has 45,000 to 60,000 clones, over 70% seen once; the top ten hold approximately 15%. The sequenced sample consisted of peripheral blood. These receptor sequences come from a human donor with active or convalescent COVID-19. The donor label of this sample is uncertain.

This clone was seen ten or more times. In nucleotides, the CDR3 is TGTGCCAGCAGCTACGGACAGGGTACTAATGAAAAACTGTTTTTT. Amino acids: CASSYGQGTNEKLFF. The chain is built from TRBV7-9 and TRBJ1-4; 8 bases are a match to TRBD1. Trimming at V came to 4 bases and at J to 2 bases, leaving 3 bases not matched to a gene. The CDR3 runs to 15 residues. The germline gives CDR1 SEHNR, CDR2 FQNEAQ (reference sequence). The full variable domain, with the rest looked up from reference TRBV7-9 and TRBJ1-4, is DTGVSQNPRHKITKRGQNVTFRCDPISEHNRLYWYRQTLGQGPEFLTYFQNEAQLEKSRLLSDRFSAERPKGSFSTLEIQRTEQGDSAMYLCASSYGQGTNEKLFFGSGTQLSVL.

The chain joins TRBV7-2 to TRBJ2-7; the match to TRBD1 covers 8 bases. V lost 5 bases and J lost 3; bases outside the gene matches: 6. CDR3 length: 14 amino acids. In germline, CDR1 is SGHTA, CDR2 FQGNSA. This CDR3 is CASSPAGGHYEQYF. The CDR3 bases are TGTGCCAGCAGCCCCGCAGGGGGCCACTACGAGCAGTACTTC. The full variable domain, completed using reference TRBV7-2 and TRBJ2-7, is GAGVSQSPSNKVTEKGKDVELRCDPISGHTALYWYRQSLGQGLEFLIYFQGNSAPDKSGLPSDRFSAERTGGSVSTLTIQRTQQEDSAVYLCASSPAGGHYEQYFGPGTRLTVT.

V is TRBV28 and J is TRBJ1-5; 11 positions agree with TRBD1. The CDR3 spans 14 residues. Germline CDR1 is MDHEN and CDR2 is SYDVKM. The J segment lost 6 bases and the V segment lost 6 bases, leaving 4 bases of the junction unmatched. CDR3 protein: CASSPGTGGQPQHF. The CDR3 nucleotides read TGTGCCAGCAGCCCCGGGACAGGGGGTCAGCCCCAGCATTTT.

This clone was seen once. This chain uses TRBV5-1 with TRBJ2-7, with a weak D call TRBD2 (6 bases). The CDR3 runs to 14 residues. The V gene lost 4 bases and the J gene lost 0 bases, with 11 bases spanning the gap. Per the germline V gene, CDR1 is SGHRS and CDR2 is YFSETQ. CDR3 nucleotides: TGCGCCAGCAGCGGTGGAGGGAGCTCCTACGAGCAGTACTTC. Encoded protein: CASSGGGSSYEQYF.

This chain's CDR3 is CASSDAVKVVYLQPQHF. Here the CDR3 DNA reads TGTGCCAGCAGTGATGCGGTTAAGGTAGTATATCTCCAGCCCCAGCATTTT. The genes are TRBV6-1 and TRBJ1-5; D gene ambiguous. The CDR3 extends over 17 amino acids. Deletions cut 3 bases from V and 7 bases from J, with 22 bases between. Germline V gene lookup returns CDR1 MNHNS and CDR2 SASEGT.

This chain joins TRBV19 and TRBJ2-4, with TRBD2 matching 16 bases. CDR3 length equals 20 residues. J was trimmed by 1 base and V by 6 bases; bases with no gene match: 12. In germline, CDR1 is LNHDA, CDR2 SQIVND (reference sequence). CDR3 bases: TGTGCCAGTAGCCGCCCACCGGGACTAGCGGGAGGGCCTGCCAAAAACATTCAGTACTTC. It translates to CASSRPPGLAGGPAKNIQYF. Supplemented by reference TRBV19 and TRBJ2-4, the full variable domain reads DGGITQSPKYLFRKEGQNVTLSCEQNLNHDAMYWYRQDPGQGLRLIYYSQIVNDFQKGDIAEGYSVSREKKESFPLTVTSAQKNPTAFYLCASSRPPGLAGGPAKNIQYFGAGTRLSVL.

This chain uses TRBV5-1 with TRBJ2-1, with 13 bases aligning to TRBD2. Trimming at V came to 3 bases and at J to 7 bases, leaving 13 bases not matched to a gene. CDR1 and CDR2 (germline): SGHRS, YFSETQ. The CDR3 is made up of 18 amino acids. CDR3 in amino acids: CASSSQTSGRAFSNEQFF. For the CDR3, the DNA is TGCGCCAGCAGCTCGCAAACTAGCGGGAGGGCCTTTTCGAATGAGCAGTTCTTC.

The chain recombines TRBV7-2 with TRBJ2-2; 11 nucleotides line up with TRBD2. The germline V gene has CDR1 SGHTA and CDR2 FQGNSA. V was pared by 5 bases and J by 4 bases, with 6 bases of the junction left unmatched. The CDR3 has 16 residues. The CDR3 DNA sequence: TGTGCCAGCAGCGTCAGGACTAGCGGGCTCACCGGGGAGCTGTTTTTT. It codes for CASSVRTSGLTGELFF. The full variable domain, completed using reference TRBV7-2 and TRBJ2-2, is GAGVSQSPSNKVTEKGKDVELRCDPISGHTALYWYRQSLGQGLEFLIYFQGNSAPDKSGLPSDRFSAERTGGSVSTLTIQRTQQEDSAVYLCASSVRTSGLTGELFFGEGSRLTVL.

The V and J genes are TRBV30 and TRBJ2-7, with TRBD2 matching over 11 bases. Trimming removed 2 bases from V and 4 bases from J; junction bases left unmatched: 7. The CDR3 totals 15 residues. The germline V gene has CDR1 GTSNPN and CDR2 SVGIG (reference sequence). The CDR3 sequence is CAWSTLAGGIYEQYF. In DNA form, the CDR3 reads TGTGCCTGGAGTACTTTAGCGGGAGGGATATACGAGCAGTACTTC.

The chain employs TRBV7-2 and TRBJ2-7, with D possibly being TRBD1 (6 bases). The CDR3 is 13 amino acids. The V end was cut by 5 bases, the J end by 3 bases, with 11 bases between. Germline V gene lookup returns CDR1 SGHTA and CDR2 FQGNSA. Written as DNA, the CDR3 is TGTGCCAGCAGCCCTGGACAGCGCTACGAGCAGTACTTC. This codes for CASSPGQRYEQYF. Full variable domain (rest looked up from reference TRBV7-2 and TRBJ2-7): GAGVSQSPSNKVTEKGKDVELRCDPISGHTALYWYRQSLGQGLEFLIYFQGNSAPDKSGLPSDRFSAERTGGSVSTLTIQRTQQEDSAVYLCASSPGQRYEQYFGPGTRLTVT.

The V and J genes are TRBV5-1 and TRBJ2-7; 8 bases are a match to TRBD1. Germline V gene sequence: CDR1 SGHRS, CDR2 YFSETQ. The CDR3 consists of 13 residues. V lost 4 bases and J lost 3; bases outside the gene matches: 3. CDR3 bases: TGCGCCAGCAGCCCCACAGGGGGCTACGAGCAGTACTTC. Protein sequence: CASSPTGGYEQYF.

The CDR3 DNA reads as TGCGCCAGCAGCCAATACAGTACTAGCACCTCCTACGAGCAGTACTTC. This translates into CASSQYSTSTSYEQYF. The V gene is TRBV4-1, the J gene TRBJ2-7; weak D call: TRBD2 (6 bases). CDR1 and CDR2 (germline): MGHRA, YSYEKL. The V gene lost 2 bases and the J gene lost 0 bases, with 14 bases spanning the gap. The CDR3 has 16 amino acids.

The chain carries TRBV12-3 or TRBV12-4 and TRBJ2-5; 9 positions agree with TRBD2. This CDR3 is built from 13 residues. Unmatched junction bases numbered 9, after V lost 10 bases and J lost 6 bases. CDR3 coding DNA: TGTGCCACCCTGGGTAGCGGGAGAAAGACCCAGTACTTC. Encoded protein: CATLGSGRKTQYF.

The chain recombines TRBV24-1 with TRBJ2-1; D might be TRBD2 (6 bases). Germline V lookup: CDR1 KGHDR, CDR2 SFDVKD. This CDR3 spans 14 amino acids. V was cut by 1 base and J by 6 bases, with 9 bases left in between. The CDR3 region has the DNA TGTGCCACCAGTGATTTATGGGGGGTCAATGAGCAGTTCTTC. Its protein is CATSDLWGVNEQFF.

The chain is built from TRBV19 and TRBJ2-2; no firm D call. Between the trimmed V and J ends, which lost 9 bases and 9 bases, there was a span of 11 bases. This CDR3 spans 11 amino acids. Germline CDR1 LNHDA, CDR2 SQIVND (reference sequence). The CDR3 here is CASGSTRELFF. The CDR3 DNA follows: TGTGCCAGCGGGTCAACGCGGGAGCTGTTTTTT.

The chain joins TRBV7-8 to TRBJ1-5; no firm D call. Germline V gene lookup returns CDR1 SGHVS and CDR2 FQNEAQ. The CDR3 extends over 13 amino acids. Trimming left V 5 bases short and J 5 bases short, with 10 bases between. CDR3 loop: CASSPLEDQPQHF. In nucleotides, the CDR3 is TGTGCCAGCAGCCCCCTAGAAGATCAGCCCCAGCATTTT.

The chain links TRBV25-1 to TRBJ1-4; 7 bases match TRBD1. The V gene's germline CDR1 is MGHDK and CDR2 SYGVNS. The CDR3 has 14 residues. With V trimmed by 6 bases and J by 7 bases, 8 bases remained unmatched. CDR3 amino acids: CASRQTGRSEKLFF. The CDR3 coding sequence is TGTGCCAGCAGACAGACAGGGAGGAGTGAAAAACTGTTTTTT.

This chain connects TRBV21-1 to TRBJ2-1; the table's D call, TRBD2, has no DNA check behind it. TRBV21-1 is an annotated pseudogene. This CDR3 is 19 amino acids long. CDR3 protein: CASSQGLAGGPAAYNEQFF. The CDR3 nucleotides are TGTGCCAGCAGCCAGGGGCTAGCGGGAGGGCCGGCGGCCTACAATGAGCAGTTCTTC.

The rearrangement uses TRBV19 and TRBJ2-3, with a tentative D call TRBD1 (6 bases). Germline CDR1 reads LNHDA; CDR2 reads SQIVND (reference sequence). Trimming took 5 bases from V and 0 from J, leaving 9 bases between them. This CDR3 is 14 amino acids long. Here the CDR3 reads CASSPDRSTDTQYF. The CDR3 nucleotides are TGTGCCAGTAGTCCCGACAGGAGCACAGATACGCAGTATTTT.

The rearrangement uses TRBV21-1 and TRBJ1-3; the table's D call of TRBD1 was not tested on the DNA. TRBV21-1 is a recognized pseudogene. This CDR3 has 13 amino acids. CDR3 sequence reads: CASSPDSVVSIYF. CDR3 nucleotides: TGTGCCAGCAGCCCGGACAGTGTAGTCTCCATATATTTT.

The J gene is TRBJ2-1, the V gene TRBV11-3; 9 nucleotides match TRBD1. V lost 4 bases and J lost 5; bases outside the gene matches: 6. The CDR3 runs 15 residues. The germline V gene has CDR1 SGHNT and CDR2 YENEEA. This CDR3 is CASSSGTGSNNEQFF. CDR3 DNA sequence: TGTGCCAGCAGCTCGGGGACAGGGTCTAACAATGAGCAGTTCTTC.

V is TRBV27 and J is TRBJ2-5; 7 bases agree with TRBD2. J gave up 5 bases and V 5 bases, and 5 bases lay outside the gene matches. Germline CDR1 and CDR2: MNHEY and SMNVEV (reference sequence). The CDR3 runs to 13 residues. The chain's CDR3 is CASSPRGGETQYF. DNA of the CDR3: TGTGCCAGCAGTCCTAGGGGAGGGGAGACCCAGTACTTC.

This sequence joins TRBV27 and TRBJ2-7; possibly TRBD2 for D (5 bases). Germline lookup yields CDR1 MNHEY and CDR2 SMNVEV (reference sequence). Trimming removed 5 bases from V and 0 bases from J, with 8 bases in between. This CDR3 comprises 13 residues. CDR3: CASSGRASYEQYF. CDR3 nucleotide sequence: TGTGCCAGCAGTGGGAGAGCCTCCTACGAGCAGTACTTC.

The chain combines TRBV29-1 with TRBJ1-5; D unresolved. V lost 4 bases and J lost 3, with 10 bases in between. Per germline, CDR1 SQVTM and CDR2 ANQGSEA. The CDR3 totals 13 residues. The CDR3: CSVASGFNQPQHF. CDR3 DNA sequence: TGCAGCGTTGCCTCGGGATTCAATCAGCCCCAGCATTTT.

V gene TRBV6-5 combines with J gene TRBJ1-2; D unclear. Germline V lookup: CDR1 MNHEY, CDR2 SVGAGI. V lost 6 bases to trimming and J lost 0 bases, with 8 bases between them. The length of the CDR3 is 13 residues. The CDR3 sequence is CASSRGPNYGYTF. The CDR3 DNA sequence: TGTGCCAGCAGCCGGGGTCCTAACTATGGCTACACCTTC.

This clone has only a few counts. The gene calls are TRBV18 and TRBJ2-7, with TRBD2 identical over 9 bases. The CDR3 totals 14 residues. V dropped 3 bases and J dropped 3; count of bases not matched to a gene: 3. CDR1 and CDR2 (germline): KGHSH, LQKENI. The CDR3 sequence is CASSPKTSGYEQYF. The CDR3 nucleotides are TGTGCCAGCTCACCGAAGACTAGCGGCTACGAGCAGTACTTC.

Here the CDR3 DNA reads TGTGCCAGCCAGGGGGTAGAAAGGGGCTACACCTTC. This sequence encodes CASQGVERGYTF. V and J are TRBV7-9 and TRBJ1-2; TRBD1 matches at 7 bases. The germline V gene encodes CDR1 SEHNR and CDR2 FQNEAQ (reference sequence). J was trimmed by 8 bases and V by 8 bases; bases with no gene match: 8. This CDR3 has 12 residues.